What follows are 19 T cell receptor beta chains derived from one specimen sequenced in a study of T cell responses to AZD1222 COVID-19 vaccine. Sequencing was performed with immunoSEQ multiplex PCR; in TCRdb, only in-frame clones are kept and a portion is missing. The data show 80,000 to 100,000 clones, with around nine tenths seen just once and under 13% held by the top ten. The sample here was peripheral blood, taken on day 0 of MenACWY control vaccination. The receptors come from an adult in good health.

This clone appeared many times. The chain recombines TRBV6-5 with TRBJ1-1, with D maybe TRBD1 (6 bases). This CDR3 is 14 amino acids long. CDR1 is MNHEY and CDR2 is SVGAGI in the germline V gene. Trimming pared 4 bases from V and 1 base from J, leaving 10 bases between. The CDR3: CASSSGGGNTEAFF. The CDR3 bases are TGTGCCAGCAGTTCAGGAGGGGGGAACACTGAAGCTTTCTTT.

The gene calls are TRBV13 and TRBJ1-4; 8 bases are shared with TRBD1. The CDR3 is 19 amino acids. Germline CDR1 is PRHDT and CDR2 is FYEKMQ (reference sequence). The trim removed 5 bases at V and 0 bases at J, leaving 14 bases unmatched. The CDR3 DNA reads as TGTGCCAGCAGCCGGGGACAGGCTAACCCCGATACAACTAATGAAAAACTGTTTTTT. It translates to CASSRGQANPDTTNEKLFF.

J is TRBJ1-1 and V is TRBV11-1, with D uncertain. The germline V gene encodes CDR1 SGHAT and CDR2 FQDESV (reference sequence). V lost 0 bases, J lost 4 bases, and 9 bases lay in between. The CDR3 runs to 14 residues. CDR3 region: CASSLAKWGTEAFF. The DNA for the CDR3 is TGTGCCAGCAGCTTAGCGAAGTGGGGCACTGAAGCTTTCTTT. The variable domain in full, completed from reference TRBV11-1 and TRBJ1-1, reads EAEVAQSPRYKITEKSQAVAFWCDPISGHATLYWYRQILGQGPELLVQFQDESVVDDSQLPKDRFSAERLKGVDSTLKIQPAELGDSAMYLCASSLAKWGTEAFFGQGTRLTVV.

The V gene is TRBV4-1, the J gene TRBJ2-1; 10 bases are shared with TRBD2. The CDR3 consists of 16 residues. Trimming removed 0 bases from V and 8 bases from J; junction bases left unmatched: 7. Germline V CDR1 and CDR2: MGHRA, YSYEKL. CDR3 in DNA: TGCGCCAGCAGCCAAGAAGTCCAGCGGGGGGGGTATGAGCAGTTCTTC. Its protein is CASSQEVQRGGYEQFF.

The gene calls are TRBV7-9 and TRBJ1-6, with unresolved D. Germline V gene data show CDR1 as SEHNR and CDR2 as FQNEAQ (reference sequence). This CDR3 has 17 amino acids. V lost 1 base, J lost 0 bases, and 10 bases lay in between. The CDR3 loop is CASSLDPHSSYNSPLHF. As DNA, the CDR3 is TGTGCCAGCAGCTTAGACCCCCATAGCTCCTATAATTCACCCCTCCACTTT.

V is TRBV5-8 and J is TRBJ2-5, with D maybe TRBD2 (6 bases). This CDR3 contains 16 residues. With 5 bases removed from V and 1 base from J, the gap between germline ends came to 18 bases. Looked up from germline, CDR1 is SGHTS and CDR2 is YDEGEE. The CDR3 nucleotides read TGTGCCAGCAGTAAAAAAGGCTCAGCGGGCCAAGAGACCCAGTACTTC. As protein: CASSKKGSAGQETQYF.

V gene TRBV6-1 combines with J gene TRBJ1-1; D gene ambiguous. The CDR3 extends over 13 amino acids. V was pared by 2 bases and J by 4 bases, with 8 bases between. Germline CDR1 is MNHNS and CDR2 is SASEGT. For the CDR3, the DNA is TGTGCCAGCAGTGAAACCAGAGTCACTGAAGCTTTCTTT. This sequence encodes CASSETRVTEAFF.

The V call is TRBV6-5, the J call TRBJ1-5; D perhaps matches TRBD1 (5 bases). This CDR3 contains 15 residues. V was trimmed by 8 bases and J by 5 bases, leaving 19 bases between them. Germline V gene data show CDR1 as MNHEY and CDR2 as SVGAGI. The CDR3 nucleotides read TGTGCCAGCTCCCGAGGGGCCTTACAGGATCAGCCCCAGCATTTT. Protein: CASSRGALQDQPQHF.

The chain has TRBV5-6 and TRBJ1-2; no firm D call. Per germline, CDR1 SGHDT and CDR2 YYEEEE. CDR3 size: 14 residues. V lost 1 base and J 7 bases, leaving 14 bases between the germline ends. CDR3 DNA sequence: TGTGCCAGCAGCTTGTACGGGGTTAGGACTGGCTACACCTTC. Residues: CASSLYGVRTGYTF. The entire variable domain, with the rest obtained from reference TRBV5-6 and TRBJ1-2, is as follows: DAGVTQSPTHLIKTRGQQVTLRCSPKSGHDTVSWYQQALGQGPQFIFQYYEEEERQRGNFPDRFSGHQFPNYSSELNVNALLLGDSALYLCASSLYGVRTGYTFGSGTRLTVV.

The CDR3: CASSPFVGTGYEQYF. DNA for the CDR3: TGTGCCAGCAGCCCCTTTGTGGGGACGGGCTACGAGCAGTACTTC. The chain combines TRBV7-9 with TRBJ2-7; D tentatively reads TRBD1 or TRBD2 (5 bases each). This CDR3 is built from 15 residues. Germline loops: CDR1 SEHNR, CDR2 FQNEAQ (reference sequence). V gave up 5 bases and J gave up 3 bases, with 17 bases separating them.

The chain joins TRBV5-1 to TRBJ2-7; D is unresolved. The germline CDR1 and CDR2 sequences are SGHRS and YFSETQ. This CDR3 has 13 amino acids. V was shortened by 0 bases and J by 0 bases, with 4 bases between the two germline ends. The chain's CDR3 is CASSLDGSYEQYF. The CDR3 nucleotides are TGCGCCAGCAGCTTGGACGGCTCCTACGAGCAGTACTTC.

This clone was seen once. This sequence joins TRBV7-9 and TRBJ1-6; unclear D gene. V was pared by 1 base and J by 6 bases, with 13 bases between. The CDR3 totals 16 residues. Germline CDR1 and CDR2: SEHNR and FQNEAQ (reference sequence). CDR3: CASSLGGSRANSPLHF. The DNA of the CDR3 is TGTGCCAGCAGCTTAGGTGGGTCCCGGGCTAATTCACCCCTCCACTTT.

This clone was counted once. This sequence joins TRBV5-1 and TRBJ2-5; 7 bases map to TRBD2. Germline values: CDR1 SGHRS, CDR2 YFSETQ. The CDR3 covers 14 residues. The J segment lost 5 bases and the V segment lost 4 bases, leaving 8 bases of the junction unmatched. CDR3 DNA: TGCGCCAGCAGCACAGGACTAGTAGGGGAGACCCAGTACTTC. Residues: CASSTGLVGETQYF.

The genes are TRBV6-5 and TRBJ2-7; D uncertain. CDR3 length equals 16 residues. CDR1 and CDR2 from the germline V gene are MNHEY and SVGAGI. Deletions cut 4 bases from V and 1 base from J, with 17 bases between. This chain's CDR3 is CASSFENVRGSYEQYF. CDR3 coding DNA: TGTGCCAGCAGTTTCGAGAACGTGAGAGGATCCTACGAGCAGTACTTC.

V is TRBV19 and J is TRBJ1-5; no clear D. The CDR3 runs 15 residues. Trimming stripped 5 bases from V and 2 bases from J, with 13 bases between. Germline values: CDR1 LNHDA, CDR2 SQIVND (reference sequence). The CDR3 bases are TGTGCCAGTAGTGGACGGACTTTGGGCAATCAGCCCCAGCATTTT. Translated: CASSGRTLGNQPQHF.

The chain links TRBV9 to TRBJ2-1, with 8 bases lining up with TRBD1. The V gene end was trimmed by 1 base and the J gene end by 4 bases; junction bases not matched to a gene: 1. From germline, CDR1 is SGDLS and CDR2 YYNGEE. The CDR3 sequence is 14 residues long. The CDR3 protein is CASSVRTGYNEQFF. The CDR3 DNA follows: TGTGCCAGCAGCGTAAGGACAGGGTACAATGAGCAGTTCTTC.

This chain's CDR3 is CASSLVGDSTDTQYF. CDR3 nucleotide sequence: TGTGCCAGCAGCTTAGTAGGGGACAGCACAGATACGCAGTATTTT. The chain couples TRBV7-7 to TRBJ2-3; D possibly matches TRBD1 or TRBD2 (5 bases each). With 1 base removed from V and 0 bases from J, the gap between germline ends came to 8 bases. The CDR3 is 15 residues long. Germline CDR1 and CDR2: SSHAT and FNYEAQ (reference sequence).

V is TRBV4-3 and J is TRBJ1-2; D unclear. The CDR3 spans 14 residues. The V gene lost 0 bases and the J gene lost 4 bases, with 9 bases spanning the gap. CDR1 and CDR2 (germline): LGHNA, YSLEER. CDR3 sequence (DNA): TGCGCCAGCAGCCAAGAGTACAGAACCTATGGCTACACCTTC. It translates to CASSQEYRTYGYTF.

The chain joins TRBV18 to TRBJ1-4; D ambiguous. Germline V gene data show CDR1 as KGHSH and CDR2 as LQKENI. V was pared by 5 bases and J by 3 bases, with 10 bases between. The CDR3 totals 14 residues. CDR3 in amino acids: CASSVGLSNEKLFF. DNA for the CDR3: TGTGCCAGCTCAGTGGGTTTGTCTAATGAAAAACTGTTTTTT.